Shown below are 32 T cell receptor beta chains from a single sample sequenced in a study of T cell responses to AZD1222 COVID-19 vaccine. Assay used: immunoSEQ multiplex PCR; TCRdb lists only in-frame clones, some missing. The sample holds tens of thousands of clones; around 90% are singletons and the top ten take around 5.5%. This material consisted of peripheral blood, taken on day 0 of AZD1222 vaccination. The origin of the receptors is an adult in good health.

This chain joins TRBV6-1 and TRBJ1-4, with 8 bases fitting TRBD1. Trimming removed 4 bases from V and 0 bases from J; junction bases left unmatched: 7. In germline, CDR1 is MNHNS, CDR2 SASEGT. This CDR3 is 17 amino acids long. The CDR3 here is CASSAQQGGSTNEKLFF. Written as DNA, the CDR3 is TGTGCCAGCAGTGCCCAACAGGGGGGATCAACTAATGAAAAACTGTTTTTT.

The chain carries TRBV27 and TRBJ1-6, with D unclear. CDR1 is MNHEY and CDR2 is SMNVEV in the germline V gene (reference sequence). Between the trimmed V and J ends, which lost 6 bases and 0 bases, there was a span of 18 bases. The CDR3 consists of 18 residues. CDR3 nucleotides: TGTGCCAGCAGGAAAACTGGACGAGCTAGCTCCTATAATTCACCCCTCCACTTT. Translating gives CASRKTGRASSYNSPLHF.

The chain joins TRBV7-8 to TRBJ2-1; 7 bases fit TRBD2. Germline V gene data show CDR1 as SGHVS and CDR2 as FQNEAQ. With 1 base clipped from V and 10 bases from J, the junction kept 7 bases outside the gene matches. The CDR3 contains 14 residues. CDR3 in DNA: TGTGCCAGCAGCTTAGTACGAAAAGCGGGGGAGCAGTTCTTC. Its protein is CASSLVRKAGEQFF.

The chain joins TRBV9 to TRBJ1-1; D is possibly TRBD1 (6 bases). The germline V gene has CDR1 SGDLS and CDR2 YYNGEE. V lost 3 bases and J lost 7, with 10 bases in between. This CDR3 is built from 12 residues. CDR3: CASSARQDEAFF. The CDR3 DNA reads TGTGCCAGCAGCGCCAGACAGGATGAAGCTTTCTTT. The entire variable domain, with the rest obtained from reference TRBV9 and TRBJ1-1, is as follows: DSGVTQTPKHLITATGQRVTLRCSPRSGDLSVYWYQQSLDQGLQFLIQYYNGEERAKGNILERFSAQQFPDLHSELNLSSLELGDSALYFCASSARQDEAFFGQGTRLTVV.

This clone was counted once. This chain connects TRBV18 to TRBJ1-1, with 9 bases fitting TRBD1. Germline V gene sequence: CDR1 KGHSH, CDR2 LQKENI. With 5 bases clipped from V and 5 bases from J, the junction kept 6 bases outside the gene matches. This CDR3 is 14 amino acids long. The CDR3 coding sequence is TGTGCCAGCTCAGCCGGACAGGGGAGGACTGAAGCTTTCTTT. This codes for CASSAGQGRTEAFF.

This clone was seen a single time. This sample includes further DNA sequences coding for the same CDR3. V usage is TRBV5-1 and J usage is TRBJ1-3; 11 bases align to TRBD1. The CDR3 length is 15 residues. J gave up 4 bases and V 5 bases, and 5 bases lay outside the gene matches. The V gene's germline CDR1 is SGHRS and CDR2 YFSETQ. CDR3 nucleotide sequence: TGCGCCAGCAGTCCTGGACAGGGGGCAGGAAACACCATATATTTT. This translates into CASSPGQGAGNTIYF. The whole variable domain, filled in from reference TRBV5-1 and TRBJ1-3, reads KAGVTQTPRYLIKTRGQQVTLSCSPISGHRSVSWYQQTPGQGLQFLFEYFSETQRNKGNFPGRFSGRQFSNSRSEMNVSTLELGDSALYLCASSPGQGAGNTIYFGEGSWLTVV.

The chain carries TRBV27 and TRBJ2-1; no reliable D call. The CDR3 loop spans 15 amino acids. V was cut by 8 bases and J by 0 bases, with 14 bases left in between. CDR1 and CDR2 from the germline V gene are MNHEY and SMNVEV (reference sequence). CDR3 in DNA: TGTGCCAGCTCTCCCGACTCATACTCCTACAATGAGCAGTTCTTC. This gives the protein CASSPDSYSYNEQFF.

The chain employs TRBV29-1 and TRBJ1-2, with D perhaps matching TRBD1 (5 bases). V was clipped by 0 bases and J by 2 bases, with 13 bases between them. The germline V gene encodes CDR1 SQVTM and CDR2 ANQGSEA. The CDR3 sequence is 15 residues long. CDR3 region: CSVEDRSRDNYGYTF. CDR3 DNA: TGCAGCGTTGAAGATCGGAGCAGGGACAACTATGGCTACACCTTC.

The rearrangement joins TRBV15 to TRBJ1-4; D is perhaps TRBD1 (6 bases). Germline CDR1 reads LNHNV; CDR2 reads YYDKDF (reference sequence). The V end lost 0 bases, the J end lost 6 bases, and 11 bases lay between the germline ends. CDR3 length: 15 amino acids. As DNA, the CDR3 is TGTGCCACCAGCAGAGACAAGGGGGAATATGAAAAACTGTTTTTT. Translated, it gives CATSRDKGEYEKLFF.

This chain links TRBV9 with TRBJ2-3, with 10 bases fitting TRBD2. V lost 4 bases and J lost 1; bases outside the gene matches: 6. The CDR3 has 16 residues. Germline CDR1 and CDR2: SGDLS and YYNGEE. The CDR3 sequence: CASSPGTSARTDTQYF. The DNA of the CDR3 is TGTGCCAGCAGCCCCGGGACTAGCGCCCGCACAGATACGCAGTATTTT.

V is TRBV5-4 and J is TRBJ2-1; 12 bases match TRBD2. The V gene's germline CDR1 is SGHNT and CDR2 YYREEE (reference sequence). With 4 bases clipped from V and 6 bases from J, the junction kept 8 bases outside the gene matches. This CDR3 comprises 16 residues. The CDR3 DNA reads as TGTGCCAGCAGCCTGGGGCTAGCGGGAGGGCGCAATGAGCAGTTCTTC. Its protein product is CASSLGLAGGRNEQFF.

The chain links TRBV29-1 to TRBJ2-5, with TRBD1 matching 10 bases. The ends lost 4 bases at V and 5 bases at J; junction bases unmatched: 4. The CDR3 runs 13 residues. Germline V lookup: CDR1 SQVTM, CDR2 ANQGSEA. The CDR3 loop reads CSVGQGAWETQYF. In DNA form, the CDR3 reads TGCAGCGTTGGACAGGGGGCTTGGGAGACCCAGTACTTC.

The chain couples TRBV27 to TRBJ1-2, with TRBD1 as a possible D gene (6 bases). Germline-derived CDR1 and CDR2 are MNHEY and SMNVEV (reference sequence). The CDR3 is 14 amino acids. The V gene lost 5 bases and the J gene lost 7 bases, with 17 bases spanning the gap. This CDR3 reads CASSPTGLRGGYTF. Here the CDR3 DNA reads TGTGCCAGCAGTCCTACAGGGCTTCGGGGTGGCTACACCTTC.

This clone appeared a single time. This chain connects TRBV10-3 to TRBJ1-4, with 9 positions matching TRBD1. This CDR3 comprises 15 residues. The junction had 7 bases not matched to a gene; V was cut back by 3 bases and J by 8 bases. CDR1 ENHRY and CDR2 SYGVKD come from the germline V gene. CDR3 residues: CAISDPRTGVEKLFF. The CDR3 DNA sequence: TGTGCCATCAGTGACCCCAGGACAGGGGTCGAAAAACTGTTTTTT.

This chain uses TRBV10-3 with TRBJ2-1, with 10 nucleotides matching TRBD2. V was pared by 3 bases and J by 10 bases, with 9 bases of the junction left unmatched. The CDR3 is 15 amino acids. CDR1 is ENHRY, CDR2 SYGVKD, per germline. CDR3 sequence (DNA): TGTGCCATCAGTGACGATTTAGCGGGAGGTGGGGAGCAGTTCTTC. It yields the protein CAISDDLAGGGEQFF.

This chain connects TRBV27 to TRBJ2-1; tentative D call: TRBD2 (5 bases). The germline V and J ends were trimmed by 5 bases and 5 bases, with 19 bases remaining between them. CDR3 size: 16 residues. Germline CDR1 and CDR2: MNHEY and SMNVEV (reference sequence). The CDR3 loop reads CASSPLQSGPNNEQFF. CDR3 nucleotide sequence: TGTGCCAGCAGTCCACTCCAGAGCGGACCCAACAATGAGCAGTTCTTC.

The CDR3 loop is CASSSSGGGTDTQYF. The CDR3 region has the DNA TGTGCCAGCAGTTCCTCGGGGGGGGGCACAGATACGCAGTATTTT. The rearrangement uses TRBV6-6 and TRBJ2-3, with 8 positions matching TRBD2. Germline V CDR1 and CDR2: MNHNY, SVGAGI (reference sequence). The CDR3 consists of 15 residues. The V and J ends lost 4 bases and 1 base, in that order; junction bases with no gene match: 4.

The chain uses TRBV24-1 and TRBJ2-6, with TRBD1 matching 8 bases. Looked up from germline, CDR1 is KGHDR and CDR2 is SFDVKD. The CDR3 sequence is 17 residues long. V lost 5 bases and J lost 1; bases outside the gene matches: 6. The CDR3 DNA reads as TGTGCCACCAGTGGAGCTCAGGGGGCGTCTGGGGCCAACGTCCTGACTTTC. Its protein is CATSGAQGASGANVLTF.

The CDR3: CASSLRPGSNEKLFF. CDR3 sequence (DNA): TGCGCCAGCAGCTTGAGGCCAGGATCTAATGAAAAACTGTTTTTT. The chain is built from TRBV5-1 and TRBJ1-4, with D unresolved. Germline CDR1 reads SGHRS; CDR2 reads YFSETQ. This CDR3 is built from 15 residues. The V gene lost 1 base and the J gene lost 3 bases, with 10 bases spanning the gap.

A note on this clone: Different DNA sequences within this sample yield the same CDR3. This chain connects TRBV28 to TRBJ1-3; 8 nucleotides align to TRBD1. Germline V gene lookup returns CDR1 MDHEN and CDR2 SYDVKM. J gave up 4 bases and V 4 bases, and 3 bases lay outside the gene matches. The CDR3 sequence is 14 residues long. This CDR3 reads CASSSGQGGNTIYF. DNA for the CDR3: TGTGCCAGCAGTTCCGGACAGGGAGGAAACACCATATATTTT.

The rearrangement uses TRBV5-1 and TRBJ1-4; D uncertain. Trimming cost V 5 bases and J 4 bases, with 12 bases left between them. The CDR3 spans 14 residues. The V gene's germline CDR1 is SGHRS and CDR2 YFSETQ. The CDR3: CASRVETLNEKLFF. CDR3 sequence (DNA): TGCGCCAGCAGAGTCGAGACCCTTAATGAAAAACTGTTTTTT.

The rearrangement links TRBV5-4 to TRBJ1-2; no clear D gene. The CDR3 is 14 residues long. Germline V CDR1 and CDR2: SGHNT, YYREEE (reference sequence). V lost 3 bases and J lost 4, with 13 bases in between. In DNA form, the CDR3 reads TGTGCCAGCAGCTCCGGGCCATTTTCCTATGGCTACACCTTC. Its translation is CASSSGPFSYGYTF. Looking up the rest from reference TRBV5-4 and TRBJ1-2 gives the full variable domain: ETGVTQSPTHLIKTRGQQVTLRCSSQSGHNTVSWYQQALGQGPQFIFQYYREEENGRGNFPPRFSGLQFPNYSSELNVNALELDDSALYLCASSSGPFSYGYTFGSGTRLTVV.

The chain is built from TRBV7-2 and TRBJ1-4; D gene unclear. The CDR3 sequence is 14 residues long. Trimming pared 1 base from V and 0 bases from J, leaving 3 bases between. Germline CDR1 SGHTA, CDR2 FQGNSA. CDR3 loop: CASSLDATNEKLFF. DNA for the CDR3: TGTGCCAGCAGCTTAGACGCAACTAATGAAAAACTGTTTTTT.

The rearrangement joins TRBV9 to TRBJ2-1; D ambiguous. The CDR3 runs to 13 residues. V was clipped by 0 bases and J by 8 bases, with 9 bases between them. CDR1 and CDR2 from the germline V gene are SGDLS and YYNGEE. The CDR3 region is CASSVAPRDEQFF. CDR3 bases: TGTGCCAGCAGCGTAGCCCCCCGGGATGAGCAGTTCTTC.

J is TRBJ1-6 and V is TRBV2; D remains unclear. The CDR3 runs 14 residues. V lost 6 bases, J lost 7 bases, and 13 bases lay in between. Germline V CDR1 and CDR2: SNHLY, FYNNEI. CDR3 DNA sequence: TGTGCCAGCAGCCGCACGGAGTCGAATTCACCCCTCCACTTT. As protein: CASSRTESNSPLHF.

The CDR3 DNA sequence: TGTGCCAGCAGTGGTCGACATTATGGCTACACCTTC. Its translation is CASSGRHYGYTF. The chain combines TRBV2 with TRBJ1-2, with unresolved D. Deletions cut 4 bases from V and 5 bases from J, with 8 bases between. There are 12 residues in the CDR3. Germline CDR1 SNHLY, CDR2 FYNNEI.

The chain couples TRBV28 to TRBJ2-4; weak D call: TRBD2 (6 bases). Between the trimmed V and J ends, which lost 8 bases and 6 bases, there was a span of 17 bases. The CDR3 length is 14 residues. Germline V gene data show CDR1 as MDHEN and CDR2 as SYDVKM. CDR3 in amino acids: CASGRGTVPNIQYF. Written as DNA, the CDR3 is TGTGCCAGCGGTCGCGGGACGGTTCCAAACATTCAGTACTTC.

The chain recombines TRBV27 with TRBJ1-2; a possible D gene is TRBD1 (5 bases). The CDR3 has 13 residues. The V and J ends lost 0 bases and 8 bases respectively, with 10 bases between them. CDR1 is MNHEY and CDR2 is SMNVEV in the germline V gene (reference sequence). CDR3 coding DNA: TGTGCCAGCAGTTTATCTGGGGGATTGGGCTACACCTTC. Translated: CASSLSGGLGYTF.

This clone has more than one count but fewer than ten. The chain combines TRBV7-2 with TRBJ1-2; no clear D gene. The CDR3 spans 15 residues. Germline assignment: CDR1 SGHTA and CDR2 FQGNSA. V lost 2 bases and J 5 bases, leaving 15 bases between the germline ends. This CDR3 is CASSLSADVKYGYTF. The CDR3 DNA reads as TGTGCCAGCAGCTTAAGTGCAGACGTCAAGTATGGCTACACCTTC.

This chain connects TRBV7-9 to TRBJ1-5; D is undetermined. Deletions cut 2 bases from V and 1 base from J, with 12 bases between. The CDR3 consists of 16 residues. CDR1 and CDR2 (germline): SEHNR, FQNEAQ (reference sequence). CDR3 amino acids: CASSLREAGSNQPQHF. CDR3 sequence (DNA): TGTGCCAGCAGCTTAAGGGAGGCGGGAAGCAATCAGCCCCAGCATTTT.

The V gene is TRBV5-1, the J gene TRBJ2-2; 7 bases are a match to TRBD1. This CDR3 is 15 amino acids long. Germline trimming cut 0 bases from V and 1 base from J; bases unmatched to any gene: 0. CDR1 and CDR2 (germline): SGHRS, YFSETQ. CDR3 sequence (DNA): TGCGCCAGCAGCTTGGACAGGGGGAACACCGGGGAGCTGTTTTTT. Amino acid sequence: CASSLDRGNTGELFF.

The rearrangement links TRBV13 to TRBJ2-7; 14 bases match TRBD2. The ends lost 2 bases at V and 4 bases at J; junction bases unmatched: 4. CDR3 length: 16 amino acids. Germline V gene lookup returns CDR1 PRHDT and CDR2 FYEKMQ (reference sequence). Written as DNA, the CDR3 is TGTGCCAGCAGCTTACGGGGGACTAGCGGGAGTTACGAGCAGTACTTC. Amino acid sequence: CASSLRGTSGSYEQYF.